The 32 T cell receptor beta chains presented below share a single source sample, sequenced in a study of breast tumors, draining lymph nodes, adjacent tissues (dated by TCRdb to 2016 to 2017). Library preparation was by multiplex PCR. TCRdb records Illumina HiSeq 2000 as the sequencer. TCRdb handled the public reads itself, with Q25 trimming in fastp and clone calling in MiXCR, and kept productive beta chains. Identical CDR3 proteins give one entry, which carries the most common genes and DNA. For this sample the table gives 100,000 to 150,000 distinct CDR3 sequences, of which just under 20% were detected only once. 3.5% to 4.5% of the sample is in the top ten clones. Lymph node samples were obtained from the axillary draining lymph nodes of breast cancer patients. The specimen was axillary lymph node tissue. These receptors came from a female donor with breast cancer. Some clones in this sample may be carry-over from other donors' samples.

This clonotype was found many times. J is TRBJ2-1 and V is TRBV11-2, with TRBD1 matching 9 bases. The CDR3 has 13 amino acids. Germline V gene data show CDR1 as SGHAT and CDR2 as FQNNGV. Trimming took 5 bases from V and 8 from J; bases not matched to a gene: 4. CDR3 sequence: CASSRTGADEQFF. As DNA, the CDR3 is TGTGCCAGCAGCAGGACAGGGGCCGATGAGCAGTTCTTC.

As for this clonotype: Sequence at one end of the junction differs from germline and may be a read error. This chain uses TRBV20-1 with TRBJ1-2; 8 nucleotides line up with TRBD1. Germline loops: CDR1 DFQATT, CDR2 SNEGSKA (reference sequence). The CDR3 has 11 amino acids. The CDR3 protein is CGARTGCGYTF. Here the CDR3 DNA reads TGCGGTGCCAGGACAGGGTGCGGCTACACCTTC.

This clonotype was observed at least ten times. The gene calls are TRBV7-3 and TRBJ2-2; no clear D. The germline V gene has CDR1 SGHTA and CDR2 FQGTGA. This CDR3 has 12 amino acids. V was cut by 5 bases and J by 2 bases, with 3 bases left in between. Here the CDR3 reads CASSSNTGELFF. As DNA, the CDR3 is TGTGCCAGCAGCAGCAACACCGGGGAGCTGTTTTTT.

This clonotype was counted at least ten times. The V and J genes are TRBV5-4 and TRBJ2-3, with D perhaps given as TRBD1 or TRBD2 (5 bases each). V lost 9 bases, J lost 0 bases, and 20 bases lay in between. Looked up from germline, CDR1 is SGHNT and CDR2 is YYREEE (reference sequence). The CDR3 runs to 16 residues. The CDR3 DNA sequence: TGTGCCACAGAACTTGGGGGAACTATTAGCACAGATACGCAGTATTTT. This encodes CATELGGTISTDTQYF.

This clonotype was recorded many times. The chain carries TRBV30 and TRBJ1-2; 8 bases align to TRBD1. The CDR3 runs 12 residues. Germline loops: CDR1 GTSNPN, CDR2 SVGIG (reference sequence). With V trimmed by 5 bases and J by 6 bases, 5 bases remained unmatched. The CDR3, as DNA: TGTGCCTGGCCGGACAGGGTTAATGGCTACACCTTC. Its protein is CAWPDRVNGYTF.

The chain links TRBV24-1 to TRBJ2-2, with TRBD2 identical over 15 bases. Germline V lookup: CDR1 KGHDR, CDR2 SFDVKD. CDR3 length equals 18 residues. Trimming cost V 4 bases and J 5 bases; bases outside gene matches: 7. CDR3 region: CATSEPGLAGGRTGELFF. CDR3 DNA: TGTGCCACCAGTGAACCGGGACTAGCGGGAGGAAGGACCGGGGAGCTGTTTTTT.

This clonotype has ten or more counts. This chain uses TRBV20-1 with TRBJ2-3; the D gene could be TRBD1 or TRBD2 (5 bases each). This CDR3 has 14 amino acids. V was trimmed by 4 bases and J by 4 bases, leaving 15 bases between them. CDR1 and CDR2 (germline): DFQATT, SNEGSKA (reference sequence). The DNA of the CDR3 is TGCAGTGCTACGCCGGGGCCCAGATCAGATACGCAGTATTTT. The encoded protein is CSATPGPRSDTQYF.

The sample holds many counts of this clonotype. The V and J genes are TRBV29-1 and TRBJ1-2, with D possibly matching TRBD1 (6 bases). Trimming took off 4 bases at V and 0 bases at J, with 9 bases between the two ends. This CDR3 has 13 residues. Looked up from germline, CDR1 is SQVTM and CDR2 is ANQGSEA. The CDR3 protein is CSVGGLSNYGYTF. The CDR3 region has the DNA TGCAGCGTTGGGGGGCTCTCTAACTATGGCTACACCTTC.

This clonotype was picked up many times. CDR3 region: CSARDQTATNEKLFF. As DNA, the CDR3 is TGCAGTGCTAGAGATCAGACTGCAACTAATGAAAAACTGTTTTTT. V is TRBV20-1 and J is TRBJ1-4; no firm D call. The length of the CDR3 is 15 residues. Trimming shortened V by 0 bases and J by 0 bases, and 8 bases separated the two germline ends. Germline-derived CDR1 and CDR2 are DFQATT and SNEGSKA (reference sequence).

Note on this clonotype: This may arise from a read error, as a much more abundant clone is one base away. J is TRBJ2-7 and V is TRBV6-1; D is undetermined. The CDR3 extends over 13 amino acids. Trimming cost V 8 bases and J 2 bases, with 13 bases left between them. Germline V gene sequence: CDR1 MNHNS, CDR2 SASEGT. The CDR3 DNA follows: TGTGCCAGCGGTCTTCCGGGTACCTACGAGCAGTACTTC. Protein product: CASGLPGTYEQYF.

The genes are TRBV19 and TRBJ2-1, with 10 bases aligning to TRBD1. V trimming: 6 bases; J trimming: 8 bases; junction bases outside the gene matches: 7. The CDR3 contains 14 residues. CDR1 and CDR2 (germline): LNHDA, SQIVND (reference sequence). The CDR3 reads CASSRDRGGYEQFF. The CDR3 nucleotides are TGTGCCAGTAGCCGGGACAGGGGTGGCTATGAGCAGTTCTTC. Based on the CDR3 plus reference TRBV19 and TRBJ2-1, the full variable domain is DGGITQSPKYLFRKEGQNVTLSCEQNLNHDAMYWYRQDPGQGLRLIYYSQIVNDFQKGDIAEGYSVSREKKESFPLTVTSAQKNPTAFYLCASSRDRGGYEQFFGPGTRLTVL.

On this clonotype: Just one base apart from a much larger clone, this may be a read error. The chain couples TRBV10-3 to TRBJ1-5; D gene ambiguous. Germline CDR1 reads ENHRY; CDR2 reads SYGVKD. CDR3 length: 16 amino acids. CDR3 sequence reads: CAIGESARNSNQPQHF. The CDR3 DNA reads TGTGCCATCGGTGAGTCAGCACGAAATAGCAATCAGCCCCAGCATTTT.

Worth noting for this clonotype: A much larger clone lies a single base off, so this may be a read error. This chain links TRBV28 with TRBJ2-7, with 10 bases aligning to TRBD2. The germline gives CDR1 MDHEN, CDR2 SYDVKM. This CDR3 has 12 residues. V was clipped by 11 bases and J by 4 bases; unmatched bases: 5. CDR3 DNA: TGTGCCTGCGCTAGCGGGGGATACGAGCAGTACTTC. It encodes CACASGGYEQYF.

This clonotype was recorded many times. This chain's CDR3 is CASSMVGSYEQYF. CDR3 coding DNA: TGTGCCAGTAGTATGGTCGGTTCCTACGAGCAGTACTTC. V gene TRBV19 combines with J gene TRBJ2-7; D not certain. The germline CDR1 and CDR2 sequences are LNHDA and SQIVND (reference sequence). The CDR3 is 13 residues long. V was trimmed by 3 bases and J by 1 base, leaving 7 bases between them.

A note on this clonotype: This may be a read error, as it is one base from a much larger clone. The chain recombines TRBV12-3 or TRBV12-4 with TRBJ1-5; unclear D gene. CDR3 length: 13 residues. V was pared by 5 bases and J by 3 bases, with 8 bases between. The CDR3 sequence is CASSPDNNQPQHF. CDR3 DNA sequence: TGTGCCAGCAGTCCGGATAACAATCAGCCCCAGCATTTT.

This clonotype occurred many times. This chain joins TRBV11-1 and TRBJ2-1, with TRBD2 identical over 9 bases. The ends lost 5 bases at V and 8 bases at J; junction bases unmatched: 7. The CDR3 consists of 14 residues. The V gene's germline CDR1 is SGHAT and CDR2 FQDESV (reference sequence). CDR3 coding DNA: TGTGCCAGCAGCGTGGGACTAGCAGGCGATGAGCAGTTCTTC. This sequence encodes CASSVGLAGDEQFF. Complete variable domain (other parts from reference TRBV11-1 and TRBJ2-1): EAEVAQSPRYKITEKSQAVAFWCDPISGHATLYWYRQILGQGPELLVQFQDESVVDDSQLPKDRFSAERLKGVDSTLKIQPAELGDSAMYLCASSVGLAGDEQFFGPGTRLTVL.

This clonotype was seen many times. This chain links TRBV6-2 or TRBV6-3 with TRBJ2-2; D is possibly TRBD2 (5 bases). CDR3 length equals 14 residues. Germline V gives CDR1 MNHEY, CDR2 SVGEGT. V was clipped by 7 bases and J by 2 bases, with 11 bases between them. CDR3 region: CASTNGLNTGELFF. CDR3 nucleotides: TGTGCCAGCACTAATGGACTTAACACCGGGGAGCTGTTTTTT.

This clonotype was detected ten times or more. V gene TRBV4-1 combines with J gene TRBJ2-7; unclear D gene. The CDR3 is made up of 17 amino acids. V lost 0 bases to trimming and J lost 3 bases, with 18 bases between them. Germline V gene lookup returns CDR1 MGHRA and CDR2 YSYEKL. CDR3 loop: CASSQEGELGLGYEQYF. The CDR3 nucleotides are TGCGCCAGCAGCCAAGAAGGAGAGTTGGGCTTGGGCTACGAGCAGTACTTC.

This clonotype showed up many times. The chain is built from TRBV20-1 and TRBJ2-5, with 9 bases aligning to TRBD1. The junction had 4 bases not matched to a gene; V was cut back by 3 bases and J by 2 bases. The germline V gene has CDR1 DFQATT and CDR2 SNEGSKA (reference sequence). The CDR3 sequence is 14 residues long. CDR3 residues: CSASRQGVQETQYF. CDR3 DNA: TGCAGTGCTAGCAGACAGGGGGTTCAAGAGACCCAGTACTTC.

Worth noting for this clonotype: This may be a read error: a much more frequent sequence differs by one nucleotide. The rearrangement uses TRBV2 and TRBJ2-5, with D maybe TRBD2 (5 bases). CDR3 size: 13 residues. Germline V gene lookup returns CDR1 SNHLY and CDR2 FYNNEI. The CDR3 loop reads CASRNREQETQCF. CDR3 nucleotides: TGTGCCAGCAGAAACCGGGAACAAGAGACCCAGTGCTTC.

The rearrangement uses TRBV6-1 and TRBJ1-5, with D unresolved. Germline V lookup: CDR1 MNHNS, CDR2 SASEGT. CDR3 length: 12 amino acids. The V end lost 7 bases, the J end lost 0 bases, and 4 bases lay between the germline ends. The CDR3 protein is CASNYSNQPQHF. For the CDR3, the DNA is TGTGCCAGCAACTATAGCAATCAGCCCCAGCATTTT.

This clonotype was seen repeatedly, ten times or more. This chain joins TRBV6-8 and TRBJ2-7; D may match TRBD1 or TRBD2 (5 bases each). Between the trimmed V and J ends, which lost 4 bases and 6 bases, there was a span of 19 bases. Germline lookup yields CDR1 MNHGY and CDR2 SAAAGT. The CDR3 totals 15 residues. The CDR3 DNA reads TGTGCCAGCAGTTGGGGGATCGAGAGTTTTCCCGAGCAGTACTTC. Residues: CASSWGIESFPEQYF.

This clonotype was observed many times. V is TRBV30 and J is TRBJ1-5, with a tentative D call TRBD1 (5 bases). CDR1 is GTSNPN, CDR2 SVGIG, per germline (reference sequence). The V and J ends lost 4 bases and 6 bases respectively, with 16 bases between them. The CDR3 runs 14 residues. In DNA form, the CDR3 reads TGTGCCTGGAACGACGGGGGAGCCTTTCAGCCCCAGCATTTT. Protein sequence: CAWNDGGAFQPQHF.

This clonotype was seen many times. The chain uses TRBV20-1 and TRBJ1-5; D is unclear. Germline CDR1 DFQATT, CDR2 SNEGSKA (reference sequence). CDR3 size: 15 residues. The V gene lost 3 bases and the J gene lost 2 bases, with 14 bases spanning the gap. The CDR3 here is CSASRVHGGNQPQHF. The CDR3 DNA reads TGCAGTGCTAGTAGAGTACACGGGGGCAATCAGCCCCAGCATTTT.

This clonotype was counted many times. The chain recombines TRBV7-8 with TRBJ2-3; unclear D gene. Trimming removed 2 bases at V and 13 bases at J, with 16 bases between. This CDR3 region has 13 residues. Germline V CDR1 and CDR2: SGHVS, FQNEAQ. CDR3 nucleotides: TGTGCCAGCAGCTTATCTCGCGCTAGGGTAGAGTATTTT. Its protein product is CASSLSRARVEYF.

In this sample, this clonotype turned up many times. This chain uses TRBV6-5 with TRBJ2-7, with D tentatively TRBD1 (5 bases). The CDR3 is 14 amino acids. Per germline, CDR1 MNHEY and CDR2 SVGAGI. The V and J ends lost 4 bases and 2 bases respectively, with 12 bases between them. CDR3 protein: CASSSTATAYEQYF. For the CDR3, the DNA is TGTGCCAGCAGTTCGACAGCGACCGCCTACGAGCAGTACTTC.

This clonotype was seen repeatedly, ten times or more. The chain combines TRBV11-3 with TRBJ2-3; D ambiguous. Germline assignment: CDR1 SGHNT and CDR2 YENEEA. This CDR3 region has 13 residues. V was clipped by 5 bases and J by 5 bases, with 11 bases between them. As DNA, the CDR3 is TGTGCCAGCAGCCCAATGTCGGGAGATACGCAGTATTTT. Encoded protein: CASSPMSGDTQYF. Drawing the rest from reference TRBV11-3 and TRBJ2-3, the complete variable domain is EAGVVQSPRYKIIEKKQPVAFWCNPISGHNTLYWYLQNLGQGPELLIRYENEEAVDDSQLPKDRFSAERLKGVDSTLKIQPAELGDSAVYLCASSPMSGDTQYFGPGTRLTVL.

This clonotype was detected many times. V usage is TRBV20-1 and J usage is TRBJ2-3, with TRBD2 identical over 12 bases. The CDR3 is 16 residues long. The V gene's germline CDR1 is DFQATT and CDR2 SNEGSKA (reference sequence). V shed 0 bases, J shed 4 bases, and the junction held 5 bases outside the gene matches. Here the CDR3 reads CSARDLASGGADTQYF. CDR3 sequence (DNA): TGCAGTGCTAGAGATCTGGCTAGCGGGGGGGCAGATACGCAGTATTTT.

In this sample, this clonotype turned up many times. The rearrangement links TRBV6-6 to TRBJ2-7; the D is unclear. Germline V gene lookup returns CDR1 MNHNY and CDR2 SVGAGI (reference sequence). This CDR3 is 13 amino acids long. Trimming took off 4 bases at V and 6 bases at J, with 13 bases between the two ends. The CDR3 DNA sequence: TGTGCCAGCAGTTCCGACTTATTCGGCGAGCAGTACTTC. It codes for CASSSDLFGEQYF.

The gene calls are TRBV20-1 and TRBJ2-1; maybe TRBD1 (5 bases). The ends were cut back, 3 bases at V and 8 bases at J, with 26 bases in the middle. The CDR3 contains 17 residues. CDR1 DFQATT and CDR2 SNEGSKA come from the germline V gene (reference sequence). The CDR3 loop reads CSARPKPTVTGSDEQFF. The CDR3 DNA follows: TGCAGTGCTAGGCCCAAACCGACAGTGACCGGAAGCGATGAGCAGTTCTTC.

On this clonotype: This may be a read error: a much more frequent sequence differs by one nucleotide. V and J are TRBV20-1 and TRBJ1-4; a weak D match, TRBD1 (5 bases). Deletions cut 5 bases from V and 8 bases from J, with 21 bases between. Germline V CDR1 and CDR2: DFQATT, SNEGSKA (reference sequence). The CDR3 runs 15 residues. The CDR3 sequence: CSAGDPGQGYEKLFF. In DNA, the CDR3 is TGCAGTGCTGGGGACCCGGGGCAGGGCTACGAAAAACTGTTTTTT.

This clonotype has ten or more counts. The chain is built from TRBV5-1 and TRBJ2-5; 10 bases map to TRBD1. With V trimmed by 4 bases and J by 4 bases, 4 bases remained unmatched. This CDR3 has 14 residues. The germline V gene has CDR1 SGHRS and CDR2 YFSETQ. CDR3 DNA: TGCGCCAGCAGCACCCGGGACAGGGGAGAGACCCAGTACTTC. It translates to CASSTRDRGETQYF.